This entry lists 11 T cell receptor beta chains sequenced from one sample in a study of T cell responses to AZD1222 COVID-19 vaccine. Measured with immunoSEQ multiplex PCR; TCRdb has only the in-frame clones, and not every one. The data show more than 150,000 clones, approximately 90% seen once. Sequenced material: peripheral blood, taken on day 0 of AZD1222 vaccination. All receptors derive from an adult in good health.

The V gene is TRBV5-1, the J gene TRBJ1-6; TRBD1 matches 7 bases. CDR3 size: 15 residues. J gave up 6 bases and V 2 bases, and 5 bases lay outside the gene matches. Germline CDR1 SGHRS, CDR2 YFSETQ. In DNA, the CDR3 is TGCGCCAGCAGCTTCGAGGGACAGATTAATTCACCCCTCCACTTT. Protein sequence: CASSFEGQINSPLHF.

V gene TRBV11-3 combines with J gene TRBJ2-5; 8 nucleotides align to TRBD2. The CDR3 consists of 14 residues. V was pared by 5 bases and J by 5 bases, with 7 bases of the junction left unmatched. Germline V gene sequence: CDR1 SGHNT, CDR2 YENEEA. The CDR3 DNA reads TGTGCCAGCAGCGTCTCCGGGACTAGTGAGACCCAGTACTTC. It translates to CASSVSGTSETQYF.

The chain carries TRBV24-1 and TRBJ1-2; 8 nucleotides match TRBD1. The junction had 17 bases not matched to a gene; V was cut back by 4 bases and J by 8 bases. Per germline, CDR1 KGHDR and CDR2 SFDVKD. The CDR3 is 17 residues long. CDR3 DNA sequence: TGTGCCACCAGTGACCCGAGCCCGGGACAGGCTGTTGAAGGCTACACCTTC. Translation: CATSDPSPGQAVEGYTF.

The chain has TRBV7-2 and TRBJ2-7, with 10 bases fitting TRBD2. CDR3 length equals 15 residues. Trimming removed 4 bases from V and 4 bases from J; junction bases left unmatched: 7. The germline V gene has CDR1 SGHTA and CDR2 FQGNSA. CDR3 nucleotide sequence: TGTGCCAGCAGCTCCGCTAGCGGGAGTCAGTACGAGCAGTACTTC. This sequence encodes CASSSASGSQYEQYF. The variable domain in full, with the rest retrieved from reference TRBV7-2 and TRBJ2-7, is GAGVSQSPSNKVTEKGKDVELRCDPISGHTALYWYRQSLGQGLEFLIYFQGNSAPDKSGLPSDRFSAERTGGSVSTLTIQRTQQEDSAVYLCASSSASGSQYEQYFGPGTRLTVT.

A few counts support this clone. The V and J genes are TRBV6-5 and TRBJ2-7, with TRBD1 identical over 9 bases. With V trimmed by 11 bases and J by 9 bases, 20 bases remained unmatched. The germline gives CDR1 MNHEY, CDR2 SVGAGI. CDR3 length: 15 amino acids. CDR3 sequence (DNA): TGTGCCGTATGGGATACGGACAGGGGCCGAGGAGGGCAGTACTTC. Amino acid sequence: CAVWDTDRGRGGQYF.

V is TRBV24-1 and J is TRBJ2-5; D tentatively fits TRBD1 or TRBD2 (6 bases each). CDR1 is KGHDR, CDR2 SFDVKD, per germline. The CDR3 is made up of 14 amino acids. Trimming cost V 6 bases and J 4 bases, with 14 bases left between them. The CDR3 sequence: CATSPGEERETQYF. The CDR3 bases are TGTGCCACCAGTCCAGGGGAGGAGCGAGAGACCCAGTACTTC.

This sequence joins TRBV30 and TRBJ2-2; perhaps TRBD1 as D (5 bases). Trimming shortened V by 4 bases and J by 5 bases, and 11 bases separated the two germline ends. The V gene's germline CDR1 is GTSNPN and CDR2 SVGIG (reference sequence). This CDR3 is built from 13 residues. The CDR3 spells CAWTGSSTGELFF. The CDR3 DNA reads TGTGCCTGGACAGGGTCGTCGACCGGGGAGCTGTTTTTT.

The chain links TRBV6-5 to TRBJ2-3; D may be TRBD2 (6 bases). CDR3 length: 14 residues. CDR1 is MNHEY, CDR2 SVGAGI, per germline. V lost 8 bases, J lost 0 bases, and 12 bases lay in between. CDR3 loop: CASGAGPSTDTQYF. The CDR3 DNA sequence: TGTGCCAGCGGCGCGGGACCCAGCACAGATACGCAGTATTTT.

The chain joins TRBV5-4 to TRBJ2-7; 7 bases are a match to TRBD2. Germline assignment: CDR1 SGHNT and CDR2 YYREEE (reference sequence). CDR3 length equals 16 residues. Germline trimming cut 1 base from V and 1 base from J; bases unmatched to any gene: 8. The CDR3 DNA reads TGTGCCAGCAGCTTGAATGCGGGAGTAAGGTCCTACGAGCAGTACTTC. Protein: CASSLNAGVRSYEQYF.

CDR3 DNA: TGTGCCAGCAGCTTAGTTGAAAAACTGTTTTTT. As protein: CASSLVEKLFF. The V call is TRBV7-9, the J call TRBJ1-4; D uncertain. The CDR3 is 11 amino acids. Per germline, CDR1 SEHNR and CDR2 FQNEAQ (reference sequence). Deletions cut 1 base from V and 7 bases from J, with 1 base between.

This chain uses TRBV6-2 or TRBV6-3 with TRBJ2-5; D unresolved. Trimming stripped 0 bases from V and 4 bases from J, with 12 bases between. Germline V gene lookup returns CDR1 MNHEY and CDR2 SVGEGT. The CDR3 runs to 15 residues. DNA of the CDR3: TGTGCCAGCAGTTACTCGAATCGTGGCGGAGAGACCCAGTACTTC. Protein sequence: CASSYSNRGGETQYF.